What follows are 28 T cell receptor beta chains derived from one specimen sequenced in a study of shared clonotypes between healthy human individuals. Some clones are missing from TCRdb's copy, which holds only in-frame ones; the method was immunoSEQ multiplex PCR. Counted here are millions of clones, over 85% occurring once; the ten biggest clones make up roughly 1%. Naive CD8 cells comprised CD45RO-negative, CCR7-positively selected cells, excluding terminally differentiated effector memory CD45RA+ cells. Input material: naive CD8+ T cells sorted from blood. The receptors derive from a man in his late teens or twenties in good health.

Remarks on this clone: The junction differs from germline at one of its ends, possibly a read error. V and J are TRBV4-3 and TRBJ1-1; possibly TRBD1 for D (5 bases). The CDR3 extends over 14 amino acids. Looked up from germline, CDR1 is LGHNA and CDR2 is YSLEER. DNA of the CDR3: TGCGCCAGCAGCCAGCGAGGGGTTAACAGTGAAGCTTTCTTT. Amino acids: CASSQRGVNSEAFF.

This sequence joins TRBV9 and TRBJ2-7; D ambiguous. Trimming removed 3 bases at V and 5 bases at J, with 18 bases between. There are 15 residues in the CDR3. The germline CDR1 and CDR2 sequences are SGDLS and YYNGEE. CDR3 sequence: CASSGRVSRVDEQYF. The CDR3 nucleotides read TGTGCCAGCAGCGGTCGGGTTTCAAGGGTGGACGAGCAGTACTTC.

In its sample, this clone was seen once. The chain uses TRBV5-4 and TRBJ2-1; D assignment may be TRBD1 or TRBD2 (6 bases each). The CDR3 is 14 residues long. The V and J ends lost 6 bases and 8 bases respectively, with 18 bases between them. CDR1 is SGHNT and CDR2 is YYREEE in the germline V gene (reference sequence). CDR3 loop: CASNSGGGVDEQFF. The CDR3 nucleotides are TGTGCCAGCAATTCAGGAGGGGGAGTGGATGAGCAGTTCTTC.

The chain carries TRBV5-4 and TRBJ2-5, with 9 bases identical to TRBD2. Germline V gene sequence: CDR1 SGHNT, CDR2 YYREEE (reference sequence). The V and J ends lost 6 bases and 2 bases, in that order; junction bases with no gene match: 2. This CDR3 has 13 residues. The CDR3, as DNA: TGTGCCAGCAAAGGACTAGCGCAAGAGACCCAGTACTTC. Translating gives CASKGLAQETQYF. Complete variable domain (other parts from reference TRBV5-4 and TRBJ2-5): ETGVTQSPTHLIKTRGQQVTLRCSSQSGHNTVSWYQQALGQGPQFIFQYYREEENGRGNFPPRFSGLQFPNYSSELNVNALELDDSALYLCASKGLAQETQYFGPGTRLLVL.

The chain has TRBV27 and TRBJ2-1; tentatively, D is TRBD1 (6 bases). Germline CDR1 and CDR2: MNHEY and SMNVEV (reference sequence). V shed 2 bases and J shed 14 bases, with 13 bases lying between them. The CDR3 runs to 12 residues. The DNA of the CDR3 is TGTGCCAGCAGTTTAGGGGGCCGGGAAGAGTTCTTC. It encodes CASSLGGREEFF.

This clone was seen just once. The rearrangement uses TRBV5-1 and TRBJ2-7; 8 bases map to TRBD1. The germline CDR1 and CDR2 sequences are SGHRS and YFSETQ. The CDR3 spans 14 residues. After removal of 3 bases from V and 4 bases from J, the junction contained 6 bases not matched to a gene. CDR3 in DNA: TGCGCCAGCAGCTCCGGCAGGGGGCAATACGAGCAGTACTTC. It specifies CASSSGRGQYEQYF.

The rearrangement joins TRBV5-4 to TRBJ1-2, with TRBD1 matching 7 bases. Unmatched junction bases numbered 8, after V lost 2 bases and J lost 7 bases. The CDR3 sequence is 14 residues long. CDR1 and CDR2 from the germline V gene are SGHNT and YYREEE (reference sequence). The CDR3 spells CASSLMTGIPGYTF. The CDR3 DNA reads TGTGCCAGCAGCTTAATGACAGGGATCCCTGGCTACACCTTC.

The J gene is TRBJ1-4, the V gene TRBV14; D is ambiguous. CDR1 and CDR2 from the germline V gene are SGHDN and FVKESK. The germline V and J ends were trimmed by 4 bases and 0 bases, with 12 bases remaining between them. The length of the CDR3 is 16 residues. CDR3 in DNA: TGTGCCAGCAGCCGGGTGTGGGCGTCAACTAATGAAAAACTGTTTTTT. It specifies CASSRVWASTNEKLFF.

The chain has TRBV29-1 and TRBJ2-1; TRBD2 matches at 7 bases. The CDR3 totals 15 residues. The V segment lost 6 bases and the J segment 0 bases; nucleotides outside the gene matches: 8. CDR1 is SQVTM, CDR2 ANQGSEA, per germline. CDR3 region: CSVGSPSGSYNEQFF. The CDR3 DNA reads as TGCAGCGTGGGATCCCCTAGCGGCTCCTACAATGAGCAGTTCTTC.

In the case of this clone: The sample has other DNA sequences that encode this CDR3 too. The chain joins TRBV2 to TRBJ2-7; either TRBD1 or TRBD2 may fit D (5 bases each). V shed 6 bases and J shed 2 bases, with 11 bases lying between them. In germline, CDR1 is SNHLY, CDR2 FYNNEI. The CDR3 is 13 residues long. The CDR3, as DNA: TGTGCCAGCAGAGCCGGGACGGCCTACGAGCAGTACTTC. Protein sequence: CASRAGTAYEQYF.

This clone was observed at least ten times. The V call is TRBV29-1, the J call TRBJ2-7; D might be TRBD2 (6 bases). Between the trimmed V and J ends, which lost 2 bases and 6 bases, there was a span of 20 bases. The length of the CDR3 is 15 residues. Germline loops: CDR1 SQVTM, CDR2 ANQGSEA. The CDR3 DNA sequence: TGCAGCGTTGAACAAGGCGGGATAGGGGTCTCCGAGCAGTACTTC. Amino acid sequence: CSVEQGGIGVSEQYF.

This clone has more than one count but fewer than ten. This chain connects TRBV9 to TRBJ1-2, with a weak D call TRBD1 (5 bases). Trimming pared 10 bases from V and 0 bases from J, leaving 13 bases between. The CDR3 runs 13 residues. Looked up from germline, CDR1 is SGDLS and CDR2 is YYNGEE. The CDR3 spells CASRGTSNYGYTF. CDR3 coding DNA: TGTGCCTCCCGGGGGACCTCTAACTATGGCTACACCTTC.

This clone was recorded once. The chain employs TRBV10-3 and TRBJ2-7, with a possible D match to TRBD1 (6 bases). V was shortened by 2 bases and J by 7 bases, with 9 bases between the two germline ends. This CDR3 region has 12 residues. Germline-derived CDR1 and CDR2 are ENHRY and SYGVKD. CDR3 in amino acids: CAISEAGAEQYF. The CDR3 region has the DNA TGTGCCATCAGTGAGGCAGGGGCGGAGCAGTACTTC.

The chain recombines TRBV9 with TRBJ2-7, with 7 positions matching TRBD2. V was pared by 4 bases and J by 1 base, with 5 bases of the junction left unmatched. The CDR3 contains 14 residues. The germline V gene encodes CDR1 SGDLS and CDR2 YYNGEE. The CDR3 nucleotides read TGTGCCAGCAGCACGGGACTAACATCCTACGAGCAGTACTTC. This sequence encodes CASSTGLTSYEQYF.

V and J are TRBV7-9 and TRBJ2-6, with TRBD1 identical over 9 bases. The J segment lost 4 bases and the V segment lost 6 bases, leaving 7 bases of the junction unmatched. Germline V gene sequence: CDR1 SEHNR, CDR2 FQNEAQ (reference sequence). The CDR3 sequence is 16 residues long. The CDR3 loop reads CASRPGTGYGANVLTF. DNA of the CDR3: TGTGCCAGCAGGCCTGGGACAGGGTACGGGGCCAACGTCCTGACTTTC.

This chain uses TRBV19 with TRBJ2-1, with D uncertain. Germline-derived CDR1 and CDR2 are LNHDA and SQIVND (reference sequence). The germline V and J ends were trimmed by 8 bases and 3 bases, with 11 bases remaining between them. The CDR3 totals 13 residues. CDR3 residues: CASRGAFYNEQFF. CDR3 nucleotide sequence: TGTGCCAGTCGAGGAGCGTTCTACAATGAGCAGTTCTTC.

V gene TRBV13 combines with J gene TRBJ1-1; the D is unclear. Germline V CDR1 and CDR2: PRHDT, FYEKMQ (reference sequence). This CDR3 spans 15 amino acids. Trimming pared 0 bases from V and 0 bases from J, leaving 8 bases between. The DNA of the CDR3 is TGTGCCAGCAGCTTAGGTCCAGACATGAACACTGAAGCTTTCTTT. Translation: CASSLGPDMNTEAFF.

The J gene is TRBJ1-4, the V gene TRBV5-1, with D hard to call. The CDR3 is 14 residues long. Germline V gives CDR1 SGHRS, CDR2 YFSETQ. V was cut by 0 bases and J by 4 bases, with 7 bases left in between. DNA of the CDR3: TGCGCCAGCAGCTTGGACAGCCTTAATGAAAAACTGTTTTTT. This translates into CASSLDSLNEKLFF.

In this sample, this clone turned up once. The V call is TRBV7-9, the J call TRBJ2-1; TRBD2 matches at 11 bases. Trimming removed 4 bases from V and 9 bases from J; junction bases left unmatched: 5. Looked up from germline, CDR1 is SEHNR and CDR2 is FQNEAQ (reference sequence). This CDR3 has 14 amino acids. Here the CDR3 reads CASSSLAGVLEQFF. DNA of the CDR3: TGTGCCAGCAGCTCACTAGCGGGGGTCCTTGAGCAGTTCTTC.

Turning to this clone: The sample contains more than one DNA sequence encoding this CDR3. The J gene is TRBJ2-7, the V gene TRBV7-2; 7 nucleotides line up with TRBD2. V lost 3 bases, J lost 4 bases, and 6 bases stayed unmatched. This CDR3 spans 14 amino acids. Germline CDR1 reads SGHTA; CDR2 reads FQGNSA. CDR3 coding DNA: TGTGCCAGCAGCTTGGGCCTAGCGGTTTACGAGCAGTACTTC. Its translation is CASSLGLAVYEQYF.

The rearrangement joins TRBV7-9 to TRBJ2-1, with 9 positions matching TRBD1. This CDR3 has 16 residues. Germline V CDR1 and CDR2: SEHNR, FQNEAQ (reference sequence). V was clipped by 5 bases and J by 1 base; unmatched bases: 6. This chain's CDR3 is CASSPPGQGSYNEQFF. As DNA, the CDR3 is TGTGCCAGCAGCCCTCCGGGACAGGGATCCTACAATGAGCAGTTCTTC.

The chain links TRBV27 to TRBJ2-2, with 7 nucleotides matching TRBD1. The CDR3 is 13 residues long. V dropped 5 bases and J dropped 7; count of bases not matched to a gene: 4. The germline V gene has CDR1 MNHEY and CDR2 SMNVEV (reference sequence). CDR3 bases: TGTGCCAGCAGTACAGGGGTGGGCGGGGAGCTGTTTTTT. Encoded protein: CASSTGVGGELFF.

V and J are TRBV5-6 and TRBJ1-3; D might be TRBD1 (6 bases). The CDR3 is 15 residues long. V was clipped by 1 base and J by 3 bases, with 11 bases between them. CDR1 and CDR2 from the germline V gene are SGHDT and YYEEEE. CDR3 bases: TGTGCCAGCAGCTTGTGGGGGGCCGGTGGAAACACCATATATTTT. It yields the protein CASSLWGAGGNTIYF.

With regard to this clone: Other DNA sequences in this sample translate to the same CDR3. The rearrangement links TRBV5-4 to TRBJ2-5, with D tentatively TRBD1 (6 bases). This CDR3 has 13 amino acids. With 4 bases removed from V and 3 bases from J, the gap between germline ends came to 10 bases. Germline V lookup: CDR1 SGHNT, CDR2 YYREEE (reference sequence). The CDR3 region has the DNA TGTGCCAGCAGCCCGGACAGCGAAGAGACCCAGTACTTC. It encodes CASSPDSEETQYF.

The chain couples TRBV4-3 to TRBJ2-5, with 13 bases matching TRBD2. The CDR3 totals 17 residues. Germline loops: CDR1 LGHNA, CDR2 YSLEER. V was clipped by 1 base and J by 5 bases; unmatched bases: 7. The CDR3 here is CASSQALAGGPGETQYF. CDR3 DNA sequence: TGCGCCAGCAGCCAAGCACTAGCGGGAGGGCCGGGGGAGACCCAGTACTTC.

The chain joins TRBV4-1 to TRBJ2-1; D is perhaps TRBD1 or TRBD2 (5 bases each). Deletions cut 1 base from V and 8 bases from J, with 6 bases between. Germline-derived CDR1 and CDR2 are MGHRA and YSYEKL. This CDR3 spans 12 amino acids. The CDR3 reads CASSQVGDEQFF. CDR3 sequence (DNA): TGCGCCAGCAGCCAAGTGGGGGATGAGCAGTTCTTC.

This rearrangement joins TRBV7-9 to TRBJ2-3; D uncertain. The V and J ends lost 2 bases and 7 bases respectively, with 7 bases between them. Per germline, CDR1 SEHNR and CDR2 FQNEAQ (reference sequence). This CDR3 comprises 12 residues. CDR3 residues: CASSLQGNTQYF. The CDR3 nucleotides read TGTGCCAGCAGCTTACAAGGAAATACGCAGTATTTT. Variable domain in full (rest from reference TRBV7-9 and TRBJ2-3): DTGVSQNPRHKITKRGQNVTFRCDPISEHNRLYWYRQTLGQGPEFLTYFQNEAQLEKSRLLSDRFSAERPKGSFSTLEIQRTEQGDSAMYLCASSLQGNTQYFGPGTRLTVL.

The V and J genes are TRBV7-9 and TRBJ2-1; D is possibly TRBD2 (6 bases). The ends were cut back, 3 bases at V and 4 bases at J, with 16 bases in the middle. This CDR3 spans 16 amino acids. Germline CDR1 SEHNR, CDR2 FQNEAQ (reference sequence). The CDR3 reads CASSFRIAEHYNEQFF. CDR3 DNA: TGTGCCAGCAGCTTTCGTATAGCGGAGCATTACAATGAGCAGTTCTTC.